This is a list of T cell receptor beta chains from one sample in a study of cytomegalovirus exposure and HLA in healthy donors. The method was immunoSEQ multiplex PCR; TCRdb's version includes in-frame clones alone and lacks a portion of them. The table includes 150,000 to 200,000 clones, 80% detected once. The sequenced sample was PBMCs. Receptor source: a man between 18 and 35 years old in good health and CMV-seropositive. Both conserved end residues are part of each CDR3. D genes are given only for firm matches. Where a row states a size, it is once, few, many or the class of an expanded clone; other rows omit it.

size,length,D,V,J,DNA,CDR3
-,15,-,TRBV5-1,TRBJ2-1,TGCGCCAGCAGCTTGGGCAGCGGACGGTCCGATGAGCAGTTCTTC,CASSLGSGRSDEQFF
-,16,TRBD2,TRBV18,TRBJ2-5,TGTGCCAGCTCTCTCCCTAGCGGGAGGCCCCAAGAGACCCAGTACTTC,CASSLPSGRPQETQYF
-,15,TRBD1,TRBV7-2,TRBJ1-2,TGTGCCAGCAGCTCGGGGACAGGGGGCATCTATGGCTACACCTTC,CASSSGTGGIYGYTF
-,19,TRBD2,TRBV9,TRBJ2-3,TGTGCCAGCAGCGTAGCCGGGGGGGCTAGCGGGGGGCGAACAGATACGCAGTATTTT,CASSVAGGASGGRTDTQYF
-,16,TRBD1,TRBV5-1,TRBJ1-4,TGCGCCAGCAGCTTGGTGGGGGACAGTGAGGATGAAAAACTGTTTTTT,CASSLVGDSEDEKLFF
-,13,-,TRBV7-2,TRBJ1-2,TGTGCCAGCAGCACACGACAGGTGAAGGGCTACACCTTC,CASSTRQVKGYTF
-,13,-,TRBV7-2,TRBJ2-5,TGTGCCAGCAGCTTGGTCGGGCAAGAGACCCAGTACTTC,CASSLVGQETQYF
-,13,-,TRBV6-1,TRBJ2-5,TGTGCCAGCAGTGGGACTTCAAAAGAGACCCAGTACTTC,CASSGTSKETQYF
-,14,-,TRBV10-2,TRBJ2-7,TGCGCCAGCATCAACTCCTTTACCTCCTACGAGCAGTACTTC,CASINSFTSYEQYF
-,16,-,TRBV19,TRBJ2-3,TGTGCCAGTAGTATAGTAACGACTAGTCGAACAGATACGCAGTATTTT,CASSIVTTSRTDTQYF
-,17,-,TRBV19,TRBJ1-4,TGTGCCAGTAAGAAAAGCAGGGCCTCCACAACTAATGAAAAACTGTTTTTT,CASKKSRASTTNEKLFF
-,19,TRBD2,TRBV11-2,TRBJ2-3,TGTGCCAGCAGCTTAGTGGGTTGGCCAGCGGGGGGTAGCACAGATACGCAGTATTTT,CASSLVGWPAGGSTDTQYF
once,12,-,TRBV21-1,TRBJ1-2,TGTGCCAGCAACACAGGGGGCTATGGCTACACCTTC,CASNTGGYGYTF
-,14,-,TRBV7-8,TRBJ2-7,TGTGCCAGCAGCTTAGGCTCAGGGAACTACGAGCAGTACTTC,CASSLGSGNYEQYF
-,12,-,TRBV7-9,TRBJ1-5,TGTTCCAGCAGCTTAAATGAGCAGCCCCAGCATTTT,CSSSLNEQPQHF
-,16,-,TRBV5-6,TRBJ2-3,TGTGCCAGCAGCTTGGGTCTCGGCGGGGGCACAGATACGCAGTATTTT,CASSLGLGGGTDTQYF
-,14,-,TRBV9,TRBJ1-4,TGTGCCAGCAGCGACAGTTTAACTAATGAAAAACTGTTTTTT,CASSDSLTNEKLFF
-,16,-,TRBV9,TRBJ1-3,TGTGCCAGCAGCGACCGACAGGTCAGCTCTGGAAACACCATATATTTT,CASSDRQVSSGNTIYF
-,15,-,TRBV19,TRBJ1-6,TGTGCCAGTAGTATCGGACAGCAAATAAATTCACCCCTCCACTTT,CASSIGQQINSPLHF
-,15,-,TRBV12-5,TRBJ2-5,TGTGCCTCAAGAGGGTCTCTAGCGAACCAAGAGACCCAGTACTTC,CASRGSLANQETQYF
-,14,-,TRBV15,TRBJ1-3,TGTGCCACCAGCAGCCACAGGGATGGAAACACCATATATTTT,CATSSHRDGNTIYF
-,13,TRBD1,TRBV29-1,TRBJ2-7,TGCAGCTCAACCGGGACAGGGGGTGGCGAGCAGTACTTC,CSSTGTGGGEQYF
-,14,-,TRBV4-3,TRBJ2-3,TGCGCCAGCAGCCAAGACGGAGGTACAGATACGCAGTATTTT,CASSQDGGTDTQYF
-,16,TRBD1,TRBV6-6,TRBJ1-5,TGTGCCAGCAGACAGGGGGCTGGTAGAAGCAATCAGCCCCAGCATTTT,CASRQGAGRSNQPQHF
-,14,TRBD1,TRBV4-3,TRBJ1-5,TGCGCCAGCAGCCAAAGGACAGGGCCTCAGCCCCAGCATTTT,CASSQRTGPQPQHF
-,14,-,TRBV13,TRBJ1-6,TGTGCCAGCAGCTACGGGGGTCGTATTTCACCCCTCCACTTT,CASSYGGRISPLHF
-,14,TRBD1,TRBV10-3,TRBJ2-2,TGTGCCATCAGAGACAGGGGGCACGGCGGGGAGCTGTTTTTT,CAIRDRGHGGELFF
-,13,-,TRBV2,TRBJ1-3,TGTGCCAGCAGTGTATACTCTGGAAACACCATATATTTT,CASSVYSGNTIYF
-,16,TRBD2,TRBV5-1,TRBJ2-3,TGCGCCAGCAGCTTCGGTACTAGCGGGAGTGCGGATACGCAGTATTTT,CASSFGTSGSADTQYF
-,11,-,TRBV2,TRBJ2-7,TGTGCCAGCAGTGATTCTTACGAGCAGTACTTC,CASSDSYEQYF
-,15,TRBD2,TRBV7-3,TRBJ2-5,TGTGCCAGCAGCGCTGGACTAGCGGGGGTAGAGACCCAGTACTTC,CASSAGLAGVETQYF
-,12,-,TRBV2,TRBJ1-2,TGTGCCAGCAACGCCTCGCCCGGGGGCTACACCTTC,CASNASPGGYTF